The 26 T cell receptor beta chains reported below all come from one sample, sequenced in a study of blood T cell repertoires in COVID-19. Sequencing was performed with immunoSEQ multiplex PCR; in TCRdb, only in-frame clones are kept and a portion is missing. The sample has over 15,000 clones; about four fifths are singletons. Source material: peripheral blood. The receptors stem from a human donor in a cohort sampled during active COVID-19.

The chain carries TRBV6-1 and TRBJ1-1; D is undetermined. Germline-derived CDR1 and CDR2 are MNHNS and SASEGT. The V end lost 0 bases, the J end lost 10 bases, and 12 bases lay between the germline ends. The CDR3 totals 13 residues. The CDR3 DNA is TGTGCCAGCAGTGAAGCTGGGAGGGAGGGAGCTTTCTTT. This sequence encodes CASSEAGREGAFF.

The chain joins TRBV7-2 to TRBJ2-5, with D maybe TRBD2 (7 bases). The V end was cut by 4 bases, the J end by 4 bases, with 16 bases between. CDR1 and CDR2 (germline): SGHTA, FQGNSA. The CDR3 length is 15 residues. The chain's CDR3 is CASSSPGGQTETQYF. The CDR3, as DNA: TGTGCCAGCAGCTCCCCCGGGGGGCAGACAGAGACCCAGTACTTC. Complete variable domain (other parts from reference TRBV7-2 and TRBJ2-5): GAGVSQSPSNKVTEKGKDVELRCDPISGHTALYWYRQSLGQGLEFLIYFQGNSAPDKSGLPSDRFSAERTGGSVSTLTIQRTQQEDSAVYLCASSSPGGQTETQYFGPGTRLLVL.

The J gene is TRBJ1-2, the V gene TRBV7-2; D possibly corresponds to TRBD1 (6 bases). This CDR3 has 17 residues. V lost 1 base to trimming and J lost 1 base, with 16 bases between them. Germline V gene data show CDR1 as SGHTA and CDR2 as FQGNSA. The CDR3 sequence is CASSLVPGQVINYGYTF. The CDR3 DNA follows: TGTGCCAGCAGCTTAGTCCCGGGACAAGTGATTAACTATGGCTACACCTTC.

A few counts support this clone. The chain links TRBV28 to TRBJ2-1; 13 positions agree with TRBD2. CDR3 size: 17 residues. The V and J ends lost 2 bases and 6 bases, in that order; junction bases with no gene match: 7. Germline lookup yields CDR1 MDHEN and CDR2 SYDVKM. The CDR3 nucleotides read TGTGCCAGCAGTTTAAGGACTAGCGGGAGATTTTCCAATGAGCAGTTCTTC. Its protein product is CASSLRTSGRFSNEQFF.

This sequence joins TRBV18 and TRBJ1-1; the D gene is possibly TRBD1 (6 bases). This CDR3 has 13 amino acids. V lost 4 bases, J lost 2 bases, and 8 bases lay in between. CDR1 and CDR2 (germline): KGHSH, LQKENI. The CDR3 spells CASSLQGNTEAFF. The DNA of the CDR3 is TGTGCCAGCTCACTACAGGGTAACACTGAAGCTTTCTTT.

The chain combines TRBV15 with TRBJ1-5; D ambiguous. This CDR3 comprises 14 residues. Looked up from germline, CDR1 is LNHNV and CDR2 is YYDKDF (reference sequence). V was pared by 1 base and J by 6 bases, with 10 bases between. The CDR3: CATSRGRESQPQHF. CDR3 nucleotides: TGTGCCACCAGCAGAGGACGGGAGAGTCAGCCCCAGCATTTT.

This clone has a single count. The chain is built from TRBV29-1 and TRBJ2-7, with D perhaps TRBD1 (5 bases). Germline CDR1 and CDR2: SQVTM and ANQGSEA. The CDR3 contains 13 residues. Trimming removed 7 bases from V and 5 bases from J, with 18 bases in between. In nucleotides, the CDR3 is TGCAGCGCGCTAACAGGTAGTGTCCACGAGCAGTACTTC. It is translated as CSALTGSVHEQYF.

This chain joins TRBV9 and TRBJ2-1; TRBD2 aligns across 9 bases. V lost 5 bases to trimming and J lost 6 bases; unmatched junction nucleotides: 9. Germline CDR1 SGDLS, CDR2 YYNGEE. The CDR3 consists of 15 residues. The CDR3 DNA reads as TGTGCCAGCAGTCCTAGCGGGACGCCGCTCAATGAGCAGTTCTTC. It is translated as CASSPSGTPLNEQFF.

The chain links TRBV24-1 to TRBJ2-2; 7 bases match TRBD1. V lost 0 bases to trimming and J lost 1 base; unmatched junction nucleotides: 4. The CDR3 contains 17 residues. The germline CDR1 and CDR2 sequences are KGHDR and SFDVKD. CDR3 nucleotide sequence: TGTGCCACCAGTGATTTGCCCCACAGGGGGAACACCGGGGAGCTGTTTTTT. Its translation: CATSDLPHRGNTGELFF.

This chain joins TRBV29-1 and TRBJ1-2; D remains ambiguous. Germline V gives CDR1 SQVTM, CDR2 ANQGSEA. CDR3 length equals 12 residues. V lost 5 bases, J lost 0 bases, and 7 bases lay in between. This chain's CDR3 is CSVNNANYGYTF. In DNA, the CDR3 is TGCAGCGTTAACAATGCTAACTATGGCTACACCTTC.

CDR3 amino acids: CASSAGTAGKETQYF. The CDR3 region has the DNA TGTGCCAGCAGCGCGGGGACTGCCGGTAAAGAGACCCAGTACTTC. The rearrangement links TRBV5-4 to TRBJ2-5, with D possibly being TRBD2 (6 bases). Per the germline V gene, CDR1 is SGHNT and CDR2 is YYREEE (reference sequence). This CDR3 is built from 15 residues. Deletions cut 4 bases from V and 3 bases from J, with 16 bases between.

This chain's CDR3 is CASSQKLGTGEDEQYF. The CDR3 DNA follows: TGTGCCAGCAGCCAAAAACTAGGGACAGGGGAGGACGAGCAGTACTTC. This chain links TRBV7-2 with TRBJ2-7, with TRBD1 identical over 10 bases. V was pared by 5 bases and J by 5 bases, with 12 bases of the junction left unmatched. From germline, CDR1 is SGHTA and CDR2 FQGNSA. The CDR3 is 16 residues long.

The chain links TRBV6-5 to TRBJ2-5; D is undetermined. CDR1 MNHEY and CDR2 SVGAGI come from the germline V gene. V was cut by 7 bases and J by 5 bases, with 5 bases left in between. The CDR3 loop spans 10 amino acids. The chain's CDR3 is CASNSETQYF. In DNA, the CDR3 is TGTGCCAGCAATTCGGAGACCCAGTACTTC.

The rearrangement links TRBV5-4 to TRBJ1-4, with 7 bases aligning to TRBD1. The V gene end was trimmed by 2 bases and the J gene end by 8 bases; junction bases not matched to a gene: 6. The CDR3 totals 14 residues. CDR1 and CDR2 from the germline V gene are SGHNT and YYREEE (reference sequence). The CDR3 is CASSFRDSSEKLFF. The CDR3 nucleotides are TGTGCCAGCAGCTTCCGGGACAGTAGCGAAAAACTGTTTTTT.

The rearrangement joins TRBV5-1 to TRBJ2-1; the match to TRBD2 covers 8 bases. With 5 bases clipped from V and 6 bases from J, the junction kept 7 bases outside the gene matches. Germline V gene sequence: CDR1 SGHRS, CDR2 YFSETQ. CDR3 length: 14 residues. This CDR3 reads CASSVSGTANEQFF. CDR3 nucleotide sequence: TGCGCCAGCAGTGTTAGCGGGACCGCCAATGAGCAGTTCTTC.

The rearrangement links TRBV28 to TRBJ2-7, with D perhaps matching TRBD2 (5 bases). In germline, CDR1 is MDHEN, CDR2 SYDVKM. Trimming took 5 bases from V and 3 from J, leaving 17 bases between them. This CDR3 comprises 15 residues. This CDR3 reads CASSNTGLSLYEQYF. CDR3 bases: TGTGCCAGCAGTAATACGGGGTTAAGTCTCTACGAGCAGTACTTC.

The V call is TRBV15, the J call TRBJ1-4; 8 bases agree with TRBD1. The CDR3 sequence is 19 residues long. With 7 bases clipped from V and 0 bases from J, the junction kept 16 bases outside the gene matches. Germline CDR1 is LNHNV and CDR2 is YYDKDF (reference sequence). In DNA, the CDR3 is TGTGCCACCAAGGCACAGGGGGTTAGGGATTATACAACTAATGAAAAACTGTTTTTT. This codes for CATKAQGVRDYTTNEKLFF. The whole variable domain, filled in from reference TRBV15 and TRBJ1-4, reads DAMVIQNPRYQVTQFGKPVTLSCSQTLNHNVMYWYQQKSSQAPKLLFHYYDKDFNNEADTPDNFQSRRPNTSFCFLDIRSPGLGDTAMYLCATKAQGVRDYTTNEKLFFGSGTQLSVL.

The V and J genes are TRBV14 and TRBJ1-2, with 7 bases identical to TRBD1. Germline lookup yields CDR1 SGHDN and CDR2 FVKESK. The CDR3 extends over 16 amino acids. V dropped 0 bases and J dropped 2; count of bases not matched to a gene: 6. The CDR3 DNA sequence: TGTGCCAGCAGCCAAGAACACAGGGGCGGGAACTATGGCTACACCTTC. Translating gives CASSQEHRGGNYGYTF.

The V and J genes are TRBV7-8 and TRBJ1-4; possible D gene TRBD1, 5 bases. The V and J ends lost 4 bases and 12 bases respectively, with 12 bases between them. This CDR3 has 12 amino acids. CDR1 SGHVS and CDR2 FQNEAQ come from the germline V gene. CDR3 coding DNA: TGTGCCAGCAGCTCCCGACAGCGGGAACTGTTTTTT. It yields the protein CASSSRQRELFF.

V usage is TRBV5-1 and J usage is TRBJ2-1; 9 nucleotides match TRBD2. In germline, CDR1 is SGHRS, CDR2 YFSETQ. V was pared by 4 bases and J by 1 base, with 18 bases of the junction left unmatched. The CDR3 totals 20 residues. In DNA, the CDR3 is TGCGCCAGCAGCCCATTGGGGGGTGGGGCTAGCGGGATATCCTACAATGAGCAGTTCTTC. Its protein product is CASSPLGGGASGISYNEQFF. Supplemented by reference TRBV5-1 and TRBJ2-1, the full variable domain reads KAGVTQTPRYLIKTRGQQVTLSCSPISGHRSVSWYQQTPGQGLQFLFEYFSETQRNKGNFPGRFSGRQFSNSRSEMNVSTLELGDSALYLCASSPLGGGASGISYNEQFFGPGTRLTVL.

This clone has more than one count but fewer than ten. The J gene is TRBJ2-1, the V gene TRBV28; TRBD2 matches at 9 bases. The CDR3 contains 14 residues. CDR1 and CDR2 from the germline V gene are MDHEN and SYDVKM. V lost 3 bases and J lost 4; bases outside the gene matches: 1. For the CDR3, the DNA is TGTGCCAGCAGTTTGCTAGCGGGGTACAATGAGCAGTTCTTC. Translation: CASSLLAGYNEQFF.

This clone counts as medium-sized. This chain joins TRBV7-9 and TRBJ1-4; weak D call: TRBD1 (5 bases). Trimming cost V 2 bases and J 0 bases, with 16 bases left between them. Germline assignment: CDR1 SEHNR and CDR2 FQNEAQ (reference sequence). The CDR3 extends over 18 amino acids. CDR3 sequence: CASSLSAGGGATNEKLFF. The CDR3 DNA is TGTGCCAGCAGCTTAAGCGCTGGGGGAGGGGCAACTAATGAAAAACTGTTTTTT.

V gene TRBV7-8 combines with J gene TRBJ1-1; 9 nucleotides agree with TRBD1. The CDR3 runs to 13 residues. The germline V gene has CDR1 SGHVS and CDR2 FQNEAQ. J was trimmed by 0 bases and V by 8 bases; bases with no gene match: 1. The CDR3 is CASRDRVNTEAFF. The DNA for the CDR3 is TGTGCCAGCCGGGACAGGGTGAACACTGAAGCTTTCTTT.

This clone showed up just a few times. V usage is TRBV6-1 and J usage is TRBJ1-3; possible D gene TRBD1, 6 bases. The CDR3 runs 16 residues. The V and J ends lost 4 bases and 0 bases respectively, with 13 bases between them. CDR1 is MNHNS, CDR2 SASEGT, per germline. The CDR3 region is CASSAGTTVSGNTIYF. As DNA, the CDR3 is TGTGCCAGCAGTGCCGGGACAACCGTCTCTGGAAACACCATATATTTT.

The CDR3 sequence is CASSFSGRQGSISQLGYTF. DNA for the CDR3: TGTGCCAGCAGTTTTTCGGGGAGACAGGGGAGTATTTCCCAACTGGGCTACACCTTC. This sequence joins TRBV28 and TRBJ1-2, with TRBD1 identical over 8 bases. The CDR3 runs 19 residues. The V gene end was trimmed by 3 bases and the J gene end by 8 bases; junction bases not matched to a gene: 23. CDR1 MDHEN and CDR2 SYDVKM come from the germline V gene.

This clone has only one observation. The chain couples TRBV3-1 (or the pseudogene TRBV3-2) to TRBJ2-1, with TRBD2 matching over 7 bases. The CDR3 runs to 17 residues. The V gene end was trimmed by 0 bases and the J gene end by 2 bases; junction bases not matched to a gene: 7. Per germline, CDR1 LGHDT and CDR2 YNNKEL (reference sequence). The CDR3 is CASSQEGRGSTYNEQFF. CDR3 DNA: TGTGCCAGCAGCCAAGAGGGGCGGGGGTCCACCTACAATGAGCAGTTCTTC.